Here is one T cell receptor beta chain with its context. Its antigen remains unidentified. At one end the junction does not follow the germline gene, possibly because of a read error. These data belong to a study of siplizumab effects on memory and regulatory T cells (dated by TCRdb to about 2019). Looking at the study overall: The effect of the anti-CD2 antibody siplizumab on alloreactive T-cell subsets was examined in allogeneic mixed lymphocyte reactions constructed from human PBMCs.

Looking up the germline V gene yields CDR1 SGHAT and CDR2 FQNNGV. Taken from cysteine to phenylalanine, the CDR3 has 12 residues. CDR3 DNA only is kept here, 36 bases in frame from base 1. What the research found in general, with its limitations: Because sequences below about 10^-5 frequency were poorly captured, only a minor fraction of alloreactive clones could be mapped to unstimulated subsets. Compared with memory T cells, unstimulated naive T cells appeared more diverse, and naive cells seemed to make a substantial contribution to the alloresponse. The cumulative frequency of alloreactive sequences traceable to unstimulated CD4+ memory T cells was significantly reduced by siplizumab. Among mappable alloreactive CD4+ clones, an average Treg-derived fraction of 68.8% was observed with siplizumab, compared with 26.9% in control reactions. Whether proliferating Tregs from siplizumab cultures were suppressive was not functionally confirmed. A naive or memory phenotype could not be assigned to roughly 80-97% of proliferating CD4+ or CD8+ clones.

TCRbeta CDR3 sequencing was performed on sorted unstimulated T cells and on proliferating T cells recovered from mixed lymphocyte reactions. Fresh whole blood from 9 to 11 HLA-typed healthy donors was used to isolate PBMCs. Libraries were made using the immunoSEQ multiplex PCR assay. Each sample had around 92,000 TCR templates assayed by the deep sequencing platform. Genomic DNA extracted from sorted T cells was the material used for TCRbeta CDR3 sequencing. In the original analysis: The R programming language was used for clonal analysis of the TCRbeta CDR3 data. Alloreactive CD4+ and CD8+ clones were identified by comparing unstimulated samples to CFSE-low samples taken after the reaction. Regulatory or non-regulatory origin of alloreactive CD4+ clones was assigned by matching sequences to the sorted unstimulated Treg and non-Treg repertoires. TCRdb's version of the immuneACCESS table is confined to in-frame rearrangements and falls short of the full clone set. An unresolved V gene accounts for under half of the shortfall where checked; the remainder is of unknown origin. The V and J calls and the clone size are those of that table, but D and trimming were determined from the DNA. The sample records under 140,000 clones, around 90% of which are singletons. The top ten hold 1.3% of the sample.

The sequence was collected from a human donor in good health. Recombination joined TRBV11-2 with TRBJ2-1; TRBD1 is a possible D gene, resting on 5 matching bases. The sequenced sample was CD4+ T cells sorted from blood. The encoded CDR3 is CASSFGREESLF. The sequenced DNA: TGTGCCAGCAGCTTCGGCAGGGAAGAATCCCTCTTC.